This T cell receptor (beta chain) was retrieved from a study of blood T cell repertoires in COVID-19. Study at large: T cells, B-cell-depleted T cells, or PBMCs supplied cDNA or gDNA.

The CDR3 runs to 14 residues. Germline-derived CDR1 and CDR2 are SNHLY and FYNNEI. Trimming took 4 bases from V and 9 from J; bases not matched to a gene: 5. Clinical histories supplied by participants themselves formed the basis of cohort assignment. All recovered Cohort 3 donors got two negative PCRs, got clearance, or saw symptom resolution. In the authors' workflow: Cell counts per sample came from amplifying reference gene primers. Sequenced by immunoSEQ multiplex PCR; TCRdb stores in-frame clones only, minus some. V and J calls and clone size are given by that table; D and trimming were obtained from the DNA. This table holds roughly 300,000 clones, about 85% found once.

Sample: PBMCs or T cells enriched from blood (not recorded which). This clonotype was sampled from a woman aged 50 to 60 who had recovered from COVID-19. The V and J genes are TRBV2 and TRBJ1-6; 8 nucleotides align to TRBD1. The CDR3 here is CASSGQGASSPLHF. In DNA form, the CDR3 reads TGTGCCAGCAGTGGTCAGGGGGCTAGTTCACCCCTCCACTTT.